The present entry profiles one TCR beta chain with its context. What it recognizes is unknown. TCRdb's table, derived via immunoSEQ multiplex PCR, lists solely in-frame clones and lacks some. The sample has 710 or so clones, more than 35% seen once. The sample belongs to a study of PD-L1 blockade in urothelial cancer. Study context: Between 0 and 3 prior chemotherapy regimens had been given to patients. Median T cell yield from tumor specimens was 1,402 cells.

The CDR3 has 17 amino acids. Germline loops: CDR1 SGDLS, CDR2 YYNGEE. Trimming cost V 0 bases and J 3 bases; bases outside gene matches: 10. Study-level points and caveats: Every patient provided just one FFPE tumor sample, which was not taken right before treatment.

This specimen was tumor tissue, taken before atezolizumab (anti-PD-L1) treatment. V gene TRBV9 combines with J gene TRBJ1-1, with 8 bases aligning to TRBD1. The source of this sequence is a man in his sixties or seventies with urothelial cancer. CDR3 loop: CASSVEGSTGDYTEAFF. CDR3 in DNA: TGTGCCAGCAGCGTAGAGGGATCGACAGGGGACTACACTGAAGCTTTCTTT. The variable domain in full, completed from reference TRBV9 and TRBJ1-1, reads DSGVTQTPKHLITATGQRVTLRCSPRSGDLSVYWYQQSLDQGLQFLIQYYNGEERAKGNILERFSAQQFPDLHSELNLSSLELGDSALYFCASSVEGSTGDYTEAFFGQGTRLTVV.